Listed below are T cell receptor beta chains from one sample, sequenced in a study of blood T cell repertoires in COVID-19. Produced via immunoSEQ multiplex PCR; TCRdb's table is partial and in-frame only. The repertoire has 250,000 to 400,000 clones, under 90% of them found once; the top ten carry approximately 2.9%. Sequencing input: peripheral blood. The origin of the receptors is a woman in her 30s with COVID-19, enrolled during active disease. CDR3s include the opening cysteine and the closing phenylalanine or tryptophan. The D gene is left open where the match is weak. The listing skips clone size in some rows; elsewhere it reads once, few, many or a size class.

v_gene,j_gene,d_gene,abundance,CDR3aa,CDR3nt
TRBV7-2,TRBJ1-1,NA,once,CASSHGPDREAFF,TGTGCCAGCAGCCACGGACCTGACAGGGAAGCTTTCTTT
TRBV9,TRBJ2-1,TRBD2,NA,CASSGTSGRNEQFF,TGTGCCAGCAGCGGAACTAGCGGGAGAAATGAGCAGTTCTTC
TRBV19,TRBJ1-2,NA,NA,CASSIRTQGQEYGYTF,TGTGCCAGTAGTATAAGAACCCAGGGGCAGGAGTATGGCTACACCTTC
TRBV19,TRBJ2-2,TRBD1,NA,CASKPGQGYTGELFF,TGTGCCAGTAAGCCGGGACAGGGGTACACCGGGGAGCTGTTTTTT
TRBV19,TRBJ1-5,TRBD1,NA,CASRGQESTHQPQHF,TGTGCCAGTAGGGGACAGGAAAGTACTCATCAGCCCCAGCATTTT
TRBV19,TRBJ1-5,TRBD1,NA,CASTLGQGLLNQPQHF,TGTGCCAGTACCCTGGGACAGGGACTACTTAATCAGCCCCAGCATTTT
TRBV5-1,TRBJ2-7,TRBD2,NA,CASSGWTSGPSGTSYEQYF,TGCGCCAGCAGCGGTTGGACTAGCGGGCCGAGTGGGACGTCCTACGAGCAGTACTTC
TRBV7-2,TRBJ1-2,TRBD1,NA,CASSAPGQGNYGYTF,TGTGCCAGCAGCGCCCCGGGACAGGGAAACTATGGCTACACCTTC
TRBV30,TRBJ1-1,NA,NA,CAWRQARTEAFF,TGTGCCTGGAGGCAGGCCAGGACTGAAGCTTTCTTT
TRBV3-1/TRBV3-2,TRBJ1-3,NA,NA,CASSPHHGGNGNTIYF,TGTGCCAGCAGCCCCCACCACGGGGGGAACGGAAACACCATATATTTT
TRBV12-3/TRBV12-4,TRBJ1-5,TRBD1,NA,CASSFSRDRPVYF,TGTGCCAGCAGCTTTTCCCGGGACAGGCCCGTCTATTTT
TRBV2,TRBJ2-1,NA,NA,CATRGGFNEQFF,TGTGCCACCAGAGGAGGTTTCAATGAGCAGTTCTTC
TRBV4-2,TRBJ1-2,NA,few,CASSQGGSGGYTF,TGTGCCAGCAGCCAAGGGGGCAGTGGAGGCTACACCTTC
TRBV30,TRBJ1-4,TRBD1,NA,CAWKDRGRTVRFEKLFF,TGTGCCTGGAAGGACAGGGGGCGCACCGTCAGATTTGAAAAACTGTTTTTT
TRBV29-1,TRBJ2-5,TRBD1,NA,CSVERGFTGVQETQYF,TGCAGCGTTGAAAGGGGATTCACAGGGGTGCAAGAGACCCAGTACTTC
TRBV5-6,TRBJ1-2,NA,NA,CASSRLGLGQGEGYTF,TGTGCCAGCAGCCGGCTCGGTTTAGGTCAAGGGGAAGGCTACACCTTC
TRBV29-1,TRBJ1-2,TRBD1,NA,CSAGQGNYGYTF,TGCAGCGCGGGACAGGGGAACTATGGCTACACCTTC
TRBV20-1,TRBJ1-2,NA,NA,CSASSSNYGYTF,TGCAGTGCTAGTAGTAGCAACTATGGCTACACCTTC
TRBV2,TRBJ1-1,TRBD1,NA,CASSGTGLTF,TGTGCCAGCAGTGGGACAGGGTTAACCTTT
TRBV28,TRBJ2-3,NA,NA,CASSLPLLGAASTDTQYF,TGTGCCAGCAGTTTACCCCTCCTGGGGGCGGCTAGCACAGATACGCAGTATTTT
TRBV25-1,TRBJ1-1,NA,NA,CASSEFEGLNTEAFF,TGTGCCAGCAGTGAATTCGAGGGCTTGAACACTGAAGCTTTCTTT
TRBV28,TRBJ2-1,TRBD2,NA,CASSLTSGSYNEQFF,TGTGCCAGCAGTCTCACTAGCGGGAGTTACAATGAGCAGTTCTTC
TRBV15,TRBJ1-2,NA,NA,CATSRERGIGGYTF,TGTGCCACCAGCAGAGAGAGGGGGATAGGTGGCTACACCTTC
TRBV7-2,TRBJ1-2,NA,NA,CASSLVRQPNYGYTF,TGTGCCAGCAGCTTAGTTAGACAGCCCAACTATGGCTACACCTTC
TRBV6-5,TRBJ1-3,NA,few,CASSYSYRELVTIYF,TGTGCCAGCAGTTACTCGTACAGGGAGTTGGTCACCATATATTTT
TRBV19,TRBJ2-5,NA,NA,CASSIMWDSGETQYF,TGTGCCAGTAGTATTATGTGGGACTCCGGGGAGACCCAGTACTTC